One and the same sample provided the 25 T cell receptor beta chains below, sequenced in a study of spatial heterogeneity in lung cancer. Time point specified: sample taken at primary tumor resection. From the 5' RACE reads, TCRdb called clonotypes with MiXCR, one entry per CDR3 protein. This table has some 15,000 distinct CDR3 sequences, 4.7% appearing once. The antigens of these receptors remain unknown. General study results and limits: Intratumoral expanded alpha and beta TCR counts were found to track tumor mutation counts.

The sequenced sample was lung tumor tissue, obtained at surgery. These receptors originate from a female donor with early-stage non-small cell lung cancer.

This clonotype was detected many times. Being off target in a library aimed at alpha chains, this beta chain has a size of little meaning. The rearrangement links TRBV7-9 to TRBJ2-7, with a tentative D call TRBD1 (5 bases). This CDR3 spans 14 amino acids. Trimming removed 5 bases at V and 3 bases at J, with 14 bases between. The germline V gene has CDR1 SEHNR and CDR2 FQNEAQ (reference sequence). In DNA form, the CDR3 reads TGTGCCAGCAGCGCAGAGACAGTTTACTACGAGCAGTACTTC. This translates into CASSAETVYYEQYF. Combining the CDR3 with reference TRBV7-9 and TRBJ2-7 gives the whole variable domain DTGVSQNPRHKITKRGQNVTFRCDPISEHNRLYWYRQTLGQGPEFLTYFQNEAQLEKSRLLSDRFSAERPKGSFSTLEIQRTEQGDSAMYLCASSAETVYYEQYFGPGTRLTVT.

This clonotype came up many times. In a library made to pick up alpha chains, this beta chain is a stray read with a size that means little. The chain is built from TRBV6-6 and TRBJ1-2; 9 bases are a match to TRBD1. The CDR3 sequence is 15 residues long. Trimming removed 6 bases from V and 4 bases from J; junction bases left unmatched: 9. The germline V gene has CDR1 MNHNY and CDR2 SVGAGI (reference sequence). The chain's CDR3 is CASSQTPGQGYGYTF. CDR3 sequence (DNA): TGTGCCAGCAGCCAAACTCCGGGACAGGGCTATGGCTACACCTTC.

Note on this clonotype: Because the library targeted alpha chains, this beta chain is an off-target read whose size means little. The chain carries TRBV6-2 or TRBV6-3 and TRBJ2-1; TRBD1 agrees at 7 bases. Trimming at V came to 5 bases and at J to 5 bases, leaving 6 bases not matched to a gene. The CDR3 has 14 amino acids. Germline-derived CDR1 and CDR2 are MNHEY and SVGEGT. CDR3 DNA sequence: TGTGCCAGCAGTCGGGACAGCTACGACAATGAGCAGTTCTTC. Translation gives CASSRDSYDNEQFF.

With regard to this clonotype: Since it is a stray read in a library aimed at alpha chains, this beta chain has a size that is not meaningful. The genes are TRBV7-2 and TRBJ1-6; D gene ambiguous. The CDR3 contains 12 residues. Trimming stripped 3 bases from V and 10 bases from J, with 7 bases between. CDR1 is SGHTA and CDR2 is FQGNSA in the germline V gene. CDR3 amino acids: CASSFLGSPLHF. CDR3 coding DNA: TGTGCCAGCAGCTTTTTGGGCTCACCCCTCCACTTT.

Comments on this clonotype: Little can be read into the size of this beta chain, an off-target read in a library designed for alpha chains. The chain has TRBV20-1 and TRBJ2-3, with 8 bases aligning to TRBD2. CDR1 and CDR2 (germline): DFQATT, SNEGSKA (reference sequence). This CDR3 contains 12 residues. V was pared by 6 bases and J by 4 bases, with 3 bases of the junction left unmatched. The CDR3 here is CSAPGGADTQYF. The CDR3 DNA sequence: TGCAGTGCGCCCGGGGGGGCAGATACGCAGTATTTT.

This clonotype showed up many times. This beta chain is a stray sequence in a library constructed for alpha chains; its clone size is not meaningful. The V and J genes are TRBV7-2 and TRBJ1-2; 7 bases fit TRBD1. J gave up 5 bases and V 7 bases, and 16 bases lay outside the gene matches. This CDR3 is 16 amino acids long. Germline lookup yields CDR1 SGHTA and CDR2 FQGNSA. The CDR3 DNA sequence: TGTGCCAGCACCCAGGGGGGACAGTATATTACGTATGGCTACACCTTC. Residues: CASTQGGQYITYGYTF.

For this clonotype: The library was designed around alpha chains, so this beta chain is a stray read whose abundance carries little weight. This chain links TRBV28 with TRBJ1-5; D gene ambiguous. Germline CDR1 reads MDHEN; CDR2 reads SYDVKM. This CDR3 has 12 amino acids. V lost 2 bases and J lost 6, with 5 bases in between. CDR3 bases: TGTGCCAGCAGTTTACTGGGTCAGCCCCAGCATTTT. Translated: CASSLLGQPQHF.

This clonotype was seen many times. This beta chain is an off-target read within a library intended for alpha chains, so its frequency means little. The chain recombines TRBV3-1 with TRBJ2-1; TRBD2 matches 9 bases. The CDR3 loop spans 15 amino acids. CDR1 LGHDT and CDR2 YNNKEL come from the germline V gene (reference sequence). The ends lost 1 base at V and 7 bases at J; junction bases unmatched: 5. The CDR3 DNA sequence: TGTGCCAGCAGCCAAGCGCTAGCGGGGCCGAATGAGCAGTTCTTC. It translates to CASSQALAGPNEQFF.

This clonotype was picked up many times. With the library built for alpha chains, this beta chain is off target and its frequency is not meaningful. The chain uses TRBV9 and TRBJ1-1, with D unresolved. The V end lost 0 bases, the J end lost 1 base, and 7 bases lay between the germline ends. Germline CDR1 is SGDLS and CDR2 is YYNGEE. The CDR3 is 14 amino acids. CDR3: CASSVDEENTEAFF. In DNA form, the CDR3 reads TGTGCCAGCAGCGTAGACGAGGAGAACACTGAAGCTTTCTTT.

To note about this clonotype: The size of this beta chain means little, since it is a stray read in a library made for alpha chains. The genes are TRBV15 and TRBJ2-7; unclear D gene. The CDR3 covers 13 residues. CDR1 is LNHNV and CDR2 is YYDKDF in the germline V gene (reference sequence). Between the trimmed V and J ends, which lost 3 bases and 4 bases, there was a span of 10 bases. CDR3 sequence: CATSSRWGYEQYF. CDR3 DNA: TGTGCCACCAGCAGTCGATGGGGTTACGAGCAGTACTTC.

This clonotype was seen ten or more times. This beta chain is an unintended read in a library built for alpha chains; its size means little. This sequence joins TRBV4-3 and TRBJ2-3, with TRBD2 identical over 7 bases. Per the germline V gene, CDR1 is LGHNA and CDR2 is YSLEER. The junction had 4 bases not matched to a gene; V was cut back by 0 bases and J by 1 base. The CDR3 length is 16 residues. CDR3 DNA sequence: TGCGCCAGCAGCCAAGATTCCAGCGGGGGCACAGATACGCAGTATTTT. It specifies CASSQDSSGGTDTQYF.

By frequency in the sample, this clonotype is medium-sized. With the library built for alpha chains, this beta chain is off target and its frequency is not meaningful. The chain uses TRBV6-1 and TRBJ2-7; D is unclear. CDR3 length equals 11 residues. V lost 8 bases and J lost 3, with 8 bases in between. Germline-derived CDR1 and CDR2 are MNHNS and SASEGT. In DNA form, the CDR3 reads TGTGCCAGCGGGGTATACTACGAGCAGTACTTC. It encodes CASGVYYEQYF.

This clonotype was seen ten or more times. This beta chain is a stray read from a library made for alpha chains; its abundance is not meaningful. The rearrangement uses TRBV9 and TRBJ2-5; D uncertain. The ends were cut back, 4 bases at V and 3 bases at J, with 13 bases in the middle. CDR3 size: 14 residues. Germline V gives CDR1 SGDLS, CDR2 YYNGEE. The CDR3 nucleotides are TGTGCCAGCAGCCCATCCCACAGCAAAGAGACCCAGTACTTC. It is translated as CASSPSHSKETQYF.

This clonotype was detected ten times or more. This beta chain slipped into a library made for alpha chains as a stray read, so its size is not meaningful. The rearrangement links TRBV19 to TRBJ1-2, with unresolved D. This CDR3 spans 12 amino acids. Trimming took 5 bases from V and 8 from J, leaving 12 bases between them. Germline V gene sequence: CDR1 LNHDA, CDR2 SQIVND (reference sequence). CDR3 loop: CASSQVAWGYTF. CDR3 in DNA: TGTGCCAGTAGTCAGGTGGCGTGGGGCTACACCTTC.

On this clonotype: This beta chain came through as a stray read in a library set up for alpha chains, and its size says little. The chain uses TRBV29-1 and TRBJ2-3; D gene uncertain. Germline values: CDR1 SQVTM, CDR2 ANQGSEA. The CDR3 has 11 amino acids. V was pared by 4 bases and J by 2 bases, with 4 bases between. As DNA, the CDR3 is TGCAGCGTTGCTTTCACAGATACGCAGTATTTT. Translation: CSVAFTDTQYF.

This clonotype was counted at least ten times. This beta chain was picked up by a library intended for alpha chains and is off target, so its count carries little meaning. The chain uses TRBV25-1 and TRBJ1-5; weak D call: TRBD1 (6 bases). V lost 4 bases, J lost 8 bases, and 12 bases lay in between. CDR1 is MGHDK and CDR2 is SYGVNS in the germline V gene. This CDR3 is 13 amino acids long. The CDR3 DNA follows: TGTGCCAGCAGTGGGCAGGGGATGGAGCCCCAGCATTTT. Its translation: CASSGQGMEPQHF. Full variable domain (outside the CDR3, taken from reference TRBV25-1 and TRBJ1-5): EADIYQTPRYLVIGTGKKITLECSQTMGHDKMYWYQQDPGMELHLIHYSYGVNSTEKGDLSSESTVSRIRTEHFPLTLESARPSHTSQYLCASSGQGMEPQHFGDGTRLSIL.

Concerning this clonotype: Within a library made for alpha chains, this beta chain is off target, and its count is uninformative. The chain couples TRBV6-6 to TRBJ2-7, with D hard to call. This CDR3 contains 13 residues. Trimming pared 3 bases from V and 1 base from J, leaving 7 bases between. The germline V gene has CDR1 MNHNY and CDR2 SVGAGI (reference sequence). CDR3 nucleotide sequence: TGTGCCAGCAGTTATCTACAATCCTACGAGCAGTACTTC. Amino acids: CASSYLQSYEQYF.

Ten or more counts support this clonotype. A library made for alpha chains picked up this beta chain off target, so its size means little. The chain is built from TRBV7-2 and TRBJ2-7, with 10 bases lining up with TRBD2. The CDR3 sequence is 15 residues long. Germline loops: CDR1 SGHTA, CDR2 FQGNSA. The V segment lost 3 bases and the J segment 5 bases; nucleotides outside the gene matches: 7. CDR3 sequence (DNA): TGTGCCAGCAGCTTGACTAGCGGGTCGATCCACGAGCAGTACTTC. It encodes CASSLTSGSIHEQYF.

This clonotype was detected ten times or more. Since it is a stray read in a library aimed at alpha chains, this beta chain has a size that is not meaningful. CDR3 loop: CSVLLGGNEQFF. The CDR3 coding sequence is TGCAGTGTCCTCTTAGGGGGTAATGAGCAGTTCTTC. This chain joins TRBV20-1 and TRBJ2-1, with a tentative D call TRBD1 (6 bases). Germline CDR1 is DFQATT and CDR2 is SNEGSKA (reference sequence). V dropped 7 bases and J dropped 7 bases, with 14 bases sitting between them. The CDR3 covers 12 residues.

This clonotype was detected many times. With the library built for alpha chains, this beta chain is off target and its frequency is not meaningful. This rearrangement joins TRBV3-1 to TRBJ1-1; no clear D. The length of the CDR3 is 12 residues. V lost 5 bases and J lost 5, with 9 bases in between. The germline gives CDR1 LGHDT, CDR2 YNNKEL (reference sequence). The CDR3 nucleotides are TGTGCCAGCAGCGGCGGACGGACTGAAGCTTTCTTT. This sequence encodes CASSGGRTEAFF.

With respect to this clonotype: This beta chain is a stray read from a library made for alpha chains; its abundance is not meaningful. This chain uses TRBV2 with TRBJ2-7, with no clear D. Germline lookup yields CDR1 SNHLY and CDR2 FYNNEI. The CDR3 loop spans 12 amino acids. The ends were cut back, 3 bases at V and 7 bases at J, with 10 bases in the middle. The CDR3 sequence is CASSDRASEQYF. The CDR3 bases are TGTGCCAGCAGTGACCGCGCCTCTGAGCAGTACTTC.

This clonotype occurred a few times. The library was designed around alpha chains, so this beta chain is a stray read whose abundance carries little weight. The CDR3 loop is CASSPTGTDTQYF. The CDR3 DNA reads as TGTGCCAGTAGCCCGACAGGTACAGATACGCAGTATTTT. V usage is TRBV19 and J usage is TRBJ2-3, with D possibly matching TRBD1 (6 bases). Germline values: CDR1 LNHDA, CDR2 SQIVND (reference sequence). V lost 6 bases, J lost 3 bases, and 10 bases lay in between. The CDR3 has 13 residues.

In its sample, this clonotype was seen many times. This beta chain came through as a stray read in a library set up for alpha chains, and its size says little. The chain combines TRBV28 with TRBJ2-7; D call uncertain. Germline lookup yields CDR1 MDHEN and CDR2 SYDVKM. Trimming took off 7 bases at V and 4 bases at J, with 11 bases between the two ends. This CDR3 contains 12 residues. The CDR3 nucleotides are TGTGCCAGCACCTCACAGCGTTACGAGCAGTACTTC. Translated: CASTSQRYEQYF.

A note on this clonotype: This beta chain lies outside the target of a library built for alpha chains; its clone size means little. The chain has TRBV27 and TRBJ1-1, with D uncertain. With 0 bases removed from V and 2 bases from J, the gap between germline ends came to 10 bases. This CDR3 has 15 amino acids. Looked up from germline, CDR1 is MNHEY and CDR2 is SMNVEV (reference sequence). CDR3 loop: CASSLSPKPNTEAFF. The DNA for the CDR3 is TGTGCCAGCAGTTTATCTCCAAAACCTAACACTGAAGCTTTCTTT.

This clonotype was detected many times. In a library made to pick up alpha chains, this beta chain is a stray read with a size that means little. This chain connects TRBV7-9 to TRBJ2-3; the D is unclear. V lost 5 bases and J lost 0, with 9 bases in between. The CDR3 length is 14 residues. Per the germline V gene, CDR1 is SEHNR and CDR2 is FQNEAQ (reference sequence). The DNA for the CDR3 is TGTGCCAGCAGCAGACCGGGCAGCACAGATACGCAGTATTTT. It is translated as CASSRPGSTDTQYF.